This TCR beta chain derives from a study of T cell repertoires in cytomegalovirus infection. The wider study: Use of recently identified HLA-C-restricted and well-studied HLA-B-restricted CMV epitopes was part of the study. Public TCR beta signatures indicated both CMV infection and matching HLA type. General observations from the study: Ex vivo responses were dominated by HLA-C-restricted CMV-specific TCR beta clonotypes. Using cumulative public TCR beta family frequency, the authors identified those who carried CMV together with the relevant HLA.

Germline loops: CDR1 SGHRS, CDR2 YFSETQ. The CDR3 runs to 15 residues. The V end was cut by 0 bases, the J end by 2 bases, with 12 bases between. MiXCR, applied by TCRdb to the reads, yields one record per CDR3 protein. The data hold 350,000 to 400,000 distinct CDR3 sequences, with about 35% observed a single time. On this clonotype: Its target is not known.

The sequences come from cultured PBMCs, collected from culture after CMV antigen stimulation. The chain employs TRBV5-1 and TRBJ2-7; D unclear. The sequence was obtained from a human donor in good health (CMV status not recorded). Some clones in this sample may be carry-over from other donors' samples. The CDR3 DNA sequence: TGCGCCAGCAGCTTGGATGGCCTTCGAGCCTACGAGCAGTACTTC. It encodes CASSLDGLRAYEQYF.